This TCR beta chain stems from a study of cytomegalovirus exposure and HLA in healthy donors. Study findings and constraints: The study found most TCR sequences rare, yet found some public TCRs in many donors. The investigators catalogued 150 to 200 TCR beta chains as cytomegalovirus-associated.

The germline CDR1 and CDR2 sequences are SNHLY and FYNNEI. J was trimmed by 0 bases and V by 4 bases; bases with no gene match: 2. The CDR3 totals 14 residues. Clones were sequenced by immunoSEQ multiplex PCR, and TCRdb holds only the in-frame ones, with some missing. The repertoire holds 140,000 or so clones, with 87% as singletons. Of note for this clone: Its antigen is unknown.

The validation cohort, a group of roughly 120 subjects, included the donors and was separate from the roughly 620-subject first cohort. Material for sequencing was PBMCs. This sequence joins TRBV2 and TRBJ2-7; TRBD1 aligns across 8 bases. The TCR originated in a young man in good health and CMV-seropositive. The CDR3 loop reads CASSGQGSSYEQYF. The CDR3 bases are TGTGCCAGCAGTGGACAGGGGAGCTCCTACGAGCAGTACTTC.